Each of the 31 T cell receptor beta chains below was sequenced from the same sample in a study of blood T cell repertoires in COVID-19. Clones were read by immunoSEQ multiplex PCR, and TCRdb kept only the in-frame ones, dropping some. The data hold 200,000 to 250,000 clones, with under 90% observed a single time. Specimen: peripheral blood. Receptors originate from a woman of 80 years or more with active or convalescent COVID-19.

CDR3 sequence: CASSLFGHRAYNSPLHF. The DNA of the CDR3 is TGTGCCAGCAGTTTATTCGGACACAGGGCGTATAATTCACCCCTCCACTTT. The J gene is TRBJ1-6, the V gene TRBV28; weak D call: TRBD1 (6 bases). Deletions cut 1 base from V and 4 bases from J, with 14 bases between. The V gene's germline CDR1 is MDHEN and CDR2 SYDVKM. The CDR3 is 17 residues long.

V is TRBV24-1 and J is TRBJ2-3, with 10 bases fitting TRBD1. There are 16 residues in the CDR3. The V and J ends lost 9 bases and 1 base, in that order; junction bases with no gene match: 9. Germline loops: CDR1 KGHDR, CDR2 SFDVKD. DNA for the CDR3: TGTGCCACCTCTCCTTCCGGGACAGGGGGCACAGATACGCAGTATTTT. It translates to CATSPSGTGGTDTQYF.

The J gene is TRBJ2-2, the V gene TRBV7-3; no clear D gene. This CDR3 has 14 amino acids. V was trimmed by 5 bases and J by 0 bases, leaving 7 bases between them. The germline CDR1 and CDR2 sequences are SGHTA and FQGTGA. DNA for the CDR3: TGTGCCAGCAGCGGCGGAGCGAACACCGGGGAGCTGTTTTTT. Translated: CASSGGANTGELFF.

This clone has more than one count but fewer than ten. The chain employs TRBV9 and TRBJ2-7; 8 bases are shared with TRBD1. V shed 0 bases, J shed 6 bases, and the junction held 8 bases outside the gene matches. From germline, CDR1 is SGDLS and CDR2 YYNGEE. The CDR3 runs 15 residues. The CDR3 sequence is CASSVVGTGQSEQYF. DNA of the CDR3: TGTGCCAGCAGCGTAGTCGGGACAGGACAAAGCGAGCAGTACTTC.

The genes are TRBV4-1 and TRBJ1-4; 12 bases fit TRBD1. The CDR3 spans 20 residues. The V gene end was trimmed by 4 bases and the J gene end by 4 bases; junction bases not matched to a gene: 16. Germline CDR1 reads MGHRA; CDR2 reads YSYEKL. CDR3 region: CASSRKAPGQGAIYNEKLFF. The CDR3 DNA reads TGCGCCAGCAGCCGTAAAGCCCCGGGACAGGGGGCCATCTATAATGAAAAACTGTTTTTT.

This clone has a handful of counts. The rearrangement joins TRBV4-3 to TRBJ1-2; D is perhaps TRBD1 (6 bases). The CDR3 has 17 residues. Germline CDR1 is LGHNA and CDR2 is YSLEER. The V gene lost 0 bases and the J gene lost 1 base, with 15 bases spanning the gap. CDR3 residues: CASSQDWVGHLNYGYTF. The DNA for the CDR3 is TGCGCCAGCAGCCAAGATTGGGTGGGACATCTTAACTATGGCTACACCTTC.

The chain employs TRBV2 and TRBJ1-6, with a weak D call TRBD1 (6 bases). Trimming pared 4 bases from V and 6 bases from J, leaving 19 bases between. The CDR3 spans 17 residues. CDR1 is SNHLY and CDR2 is FYNNEI in the germline V gene. CDR3 nucleotides: TGTGCCAGCAGTGGATCGGGCAGGGGCGCATTTAATTCACCCCTCCACTTT. Its translation: CASSGSGRGAFNSPLHF.

This sequence joins TRBV25-1 and TRBJ2-2; 11 bases match TRBD1. This CDR3 has 18 residues. Trimming removed 5 bases from V and 1 base from J; junction bases left unmatched: 9. Germline CDR1 is MGHDK and CDR2 is SYGVNS. The chain's CDR3 is CASSPPGTGGKNTGELFF. The CDR3 DNA reads TGTGCCAGCAGTCCGCCCGGGACAGGGGGAAAGAACACCGGGGAGCTGTTTTTT.

The gene calls are TRBV10-3 and TRBJ1-2, with TRBD1 matching 7 bases. Trimming removed 7 bases from V and 10 bases from J; junction bases left unmatched: 15. CDR1 and CDR2 (germline): ENHRY, SYGVKD. The CDR3 is 14 residues long. The CDR3 is CAINSPSGGSAYTF. In DNA form, the CDR3 reads TGTGCCATCAATTCCCCTTCAGGGGGGTCTGCCTACACCTTC.

The rearrangement links TRBV4-3 to TRBJ2-2; 8 bases match TRBD1. The CDR3 is made up of 14 amino acids. The J segment lost 4 bases and the V segment lost 4 bases, leaving 2 bases of the junction unmatched. The germline CDR1 and CDR2 sequences are LGHNA and YSLEER. The CDR3 region is CASSLDRGTGELFF. The CDR3 coding sequence is TGCGCCAGCAGCCTCGACAGGGGCACCGGGGAGCTGTTTTTT.

This chain joins TRBV19 and TRBJ1-6, with no clear D. Trimming shortened V by 1 base and J by 0 bases, and 10 bases separated the two germline ends. Germline V gives CDR1 LNHDA, CDR2 SQIVND (reference sequence). This CDR3 comprises 17 residues. The chain's CDR3 is CASSIAADSSYNSPLHF. The CDR3 region has the DNA TGTGCCAGTAGTATAGCGGCGGATAGCTCCTATAATTCACCCCTCCACTTT.

This sequence joins TRBV18 and TRBJ2-6; D call uncertain. The CDR3 has 16 amino acids. Trimming pared 3 bases from V and 1 base from J, leaving 10 bases between. Germline V gives CDR1 KGHSH, CDR2 LQKENI. The CDR3 is CASSPPRSSGANVLTF. CDR3 sequence (DNA): TGTGCCAGCTCACCTCCGAGGTCTTCTGGGGCCAACGTCCTGACTTTC.

The V and J genes are TRBV7-9 and TRBJ2-7; TRBD1 agrees at 8 bases. There are 13 residues in the CDR3. Losses at the gene ends were 5 bases for V and 4 bases for J; bases not matched to a gene: 4. Germline loops: CDR1 SEHNR, CDR2 FQNEAQ (reference sequence). CDR3 bases: TGTGCCAGCAGCCCCCGGACAGGGTACGAGCAGTACTTC. This encodes CASSPRTGYEQYF.

The rearrangement links TRBV28 to TRBJ2-5; 9 positions match TRBD1. This CDR3 is 14 amino acids long. In germline, CDR1 is MDHEN, CDR2 SYDVKM. The V gene end was trimmed by 4 bases and the J gene end by 5 bases; junction bases not matched to a gene: 5. The CDR3 loop is CASSSQGAMETQYF. CDR3 nucleotides: TGTGCCAGCAGTTCACAGGGGGCCATGGAGACCCAGTACTTC.

This clone was seen once. The chain recombines TRBV12-3 or TRBV12-4 with TRBJ2-1, with D possibly being TRBD2 (5 bases). CDR3 length: 12 residues. Trimming cost V 3 bases and J 7 bases, with 7 bases left between them. The CDR3 here is CASSFRGNEQFF. CDR3 nucleotide sequence: TGTGCCAGCAGTTTTCGCGGGAATGAGCAGTTCTTC.

The rearrangement links TRBV7-2 to TRBJ2-7, with D possibly TRBD1 on 6 matching bases. Trimming took 2 bases from V and 3 from J, leaving 17 bases between them. The germline V gene encodes CDR1 SGHTA and CDR2 FQGNSA. The CDR3 extends over 16 amino acids. The chain's CDR3 is CASSLSPPGRGYEQYF. The CDR3 coding sequence is TGTGCCAGCAGCTTATCGCCGCCGGGCAGGGGCTACGAGCAGTACTTC.

The V call is TRBV4-2, the J call TRBJ1-1, with 9 bases that match TRBD1. V was pared by 5 bases and J by 5 bases, with 12 bases of the junction left unmatched. The CDR3 sequence is 16 residues long. Germline V gene lookup returns CDR1 LGHNA and CDR2 YNFKEQ. The CDR3 is CASSKSPDRGRTEAFF. The CDR3 region has the DNA TGTGCCAGCAGCAAAAGTCCGGACAGGGGTAGGACTGAAGCTTTCTTT.

The rearrangement uses TRBV29-1 and TRBJ2-1, with a weak D call TRBD1 (6 bases). Trimming cost V 7 bases and J 4 bases, with 23 bases left between them. The germline gives CDR1 SQVTM, CDR2 ANQGSEA. This CDR3 region has 16 residues. The CDR3 sequence is CSAGVGHGKGYNEQFF. The CDR3 DNA reads as TGCAGCGCAGGGGTCGGGCACGGAAAAGGGTACAATGAGCAGTTCTTC.

V and J are TRBV5-1 and TRBJ1-2; D is ambiguous. Trimming pared 0 bases from V and 6 bases from J, leaving 9 bases between. Germline loops: CDR1 SGHRS, CDR2 YFSETQ. This CDR3 region has 13 residues. This CDR3 reads CASSLARGDGYTF. The CDR3, as DNA: TGCGCCAGCAGCTTGGCCCGGGGTGATGGCTACACCTTC.

The chain employs TRBV27 and TRBJ2-5; a possible D gene is TRBD2 (7 bases). The V gene lost 6 bases and the J gene lost 4 bases, with 12 bases spanning the gap. Germline V gene data show CDR1 as MNHEY and CDR2 as SMNVEV (reference sequence). CDR3 length: 13 residues. CDR3 in amino acids: CASSPRGGETQYF. The CDR3 bases are TGTGCCAGCAGCCCTAGGGGGGGAGAGACCCAGTACTTC.

The chain has TRBV4-3 and TRBJ1-1; weak D call: TRBD1 (6 bases). The CDR3 has 15 residues. Germline V lookup: CDR1 LGHNA, CDR2 YSLEER. V gave up 1 base and J gave up 4 bases, with 13 bases separating them. The CDR3 region has the DNA TGCGCCAGCAGCCAAGGAATCAGGGGTGTCACTGAAGCTTTCTTT. Translated, it gives CASSQGIRGVTEAFF.

This clone was seen a single time. CDR3 sequence (DNA): TGTGCCACAGGGTCGAATCAGCCCCAGCATTTT. It encodes CATGSNQPQHF. This sequence joins TRBV28 and TRBJ1-5; D might be TRBD1 (5 bases). Germline V gene sequence: CDR1 MDHEN, CDR2 SYDVKM. V was cut by 10 bases and J by 4 bases, with 8 bases left in between. The CDR3 runs 11 residues.

CDR3 in amino acids: CASSGLIKTDTQYF. The DNA for the CDR3 is TGTGCCAGTTCCGGTTTGATCAAGACAGATACGCAGTATTTT. This sequence joins TRBV7-2 and TRBJ2-3; D is undetermined. V was pared by 9 bases and J by 3 bases, with 16 bases between. The V gene's germline CDR1 is SGHTA and CDR2 FQGNSA. The CDR3 is made up of 14 amino acids.

The CDR3 loop is CASSDTGNSPLHF. CDR3 coding DNA: TGTGCCAGTAGTGATACAGGGAACTCACCCCTCCACTTT. The gene calls are TRBV19 and TRBJ1-6; TRBD1 is a possible D gene (6 bases). This CDR3 comprises 13 residues. The germline V gene has CDR1 LNHDA and CDR2 SQIVND (reference sequence). Trimming removed 5 bases at V and 10 bases at J, with 12 bases between.

This chain connects TRBV12-3 or TRBV12-4 to TRBJ2-5; D perhaps matches TRBD2 (6 bases). The V end was cut by 2 bases, the J end by 10 bases, with 14 bases between. The CDR3 runs 13 residues. The CDR3 sequence is CASSLTGPGSQYF. The DNA for the CDR3 is TGTGCCAGCAGTTTAACCGGACCCGGGAGCCAGTACTTC.

The V call is TRBV6-5, the J call TRBJ1-1, with D unclear. The CDR3 runs 16 residues. Germline V gene sequence: CDR1 MNHEY, CDR2 SVGAGI. Trimming removed 0 bases at V and 1 base at J, with 12 bases between. Written as DNA, the CDR3 is TGTGCCAGCAGTTACTCGCCTGGGAGAGGGAACACTGAAGCTTTCTTT. It yields the protein CASSYSPGRGNTEAFF.

This chain connects TRBV6-2 or TRBV6-3 to TRBJ1-1; tentatively, D is TRBD1 (6 bases). The CDR3 covers 16 residues. V was cut by 0 bases and J by 0 bases, with 11 bases left in between. CDR1 is MNHEY, CDR2 SVGEGT, per germline. CDR3 bases: TGTGCCAGCAGTTACTCCAGGGACAACATGAACACTGAAGCTTTCTTT. It is translated as CASSYSRDNMNTEAFF.

The V and J genes are TRBV5-1 and TRBJ1-1; D unclear. Germline V gene sequence: CDR1 SGHRS, CDR2 YFSETQ. V lost 0 bases and J 8 bases, leaving 11 bases between the germline ends. This CDR3 is built from 13 residues. CDR3 in amino acids: CASSLDRSLEAFF. The CDR3 DNA reads TGCGCCAGCAGCTTGGACAGATCCCTGGAAGCTTTCTTT.

The chain uses TRBV5-1 and TRBJ1-1; TRBD1 is a possible D gene (5 bases). Germline V gives CDR1 SGHRS, CDR2 YFSETQ. The CDR3 spans 13 residues. With 4 bases removed from V and 5 bases from J, the gap between germline ends came to 12 bases. CDR3 nucleotides: TGCGCCAGCAGCCTACTATCAGGGACTGAAGCTTTCTTT. It yields the protein CASSLLSGTEAFF. The entire variable domain, with the rest obtained from reference TRBV5-1 and TRBJ1-1, is as follows: KAGVTQTPRYLIKTRGQQVTLSCSPISGHRSVSWYQQTPGQGLQFLFEYFSETQRNKGNFPGRFSGRQFSNSRSEMNVSTLELGDSALYLCASSLLSGTEAFFGQGTRLTVV.

The chain employs TRBV7-2 and TRBJ2-5; 7 bases are a match to TRBD2. Germline CDR1 and CDR2: SGHTA and FQGNSA. With V trimmed by 1 base and J by 5 bases, 10 bases remained unmatched. The CDR3 contains 16 residues. This CDR3 reads CASSLGGAGAGETQYF. DNA of the CDR3: TGTGCCAGCAGCTTAGGTGGCGCGGGAGCGGGGGAGACCCAGTACTTC.

Note on this clone: This sample includes further DNA sequences coding for the same CDR3. J is TRBJ1-5 and V is TRBV2; no reliable D call. The CDR3 has 15 amino acids. The V gene lost 0 bases and the J gene lost 4 bases, with 10 bases spanning the gap. Germline CDR1 SNHLY, CDR2 FYNNEI. The CDR3 loop is CASSEARGNNQPQHF. CDR3 DNA sequence: TGTGCCAGCAGTGAAGCGAGAGGGAATAATCAGCCCCAGCATTTT. The variable domain in full, with the rest retrieved from reference TRBV2 and TRBJ1-5, is EPEVTQTPSHQVTQMGQEVILRCVPISNHLYFYWYRQILGQKVEFLVSFYNNEISEKSEIFDDQFSVERPDGSNFTLKIRSTKLEDSAMYFCASSEARGNNQPQHFGDGTRLSIL.